A selection of T cell receptor beta chains follows, all from one sample in a study of shared clonotypes between healthy human individuals. Clones were sequenced by immunoSEQ multiplex PCR, and TCRdb holds only the in-frame ones, with some missing. The data hold about 2.2 million clones, with roughly 93% observed a single time. Sequenced input: naive CD8+ T cells from PBMCs. All receptors come from a man in his late teens or twenties in good health. Some clones in this sample may be carry-over from other donors' samples. Each CDR3 is given with its conserved first and last residue. A D gene is named only where the DNA matches it firmly. A row's size may be missing; if present it is once, few, many or a size class.

CDR3nt	CDR3aa	v_gene	j_gene	d_gene	abundance
TGTGCCAGCAGTGCGAGACAGGGGAGGGGGTACAATGAGCAGTTCTTC	CASSARQGRGYNEQFF	TRBV27	TRBJ2-1	NA	NA
TGTGCCAGCAGCGCTTATAGCGGGAGGCAAGAGACCCAGTACTTC	CASSAYSGRQETQYF	TRBV9	TRBJ2-5	TRBD2	NA
TGTGCCAGCAGTTTTTTACAGGGAAACACCGGGGAGCTGTTTTTT	CASSFLQGNTGELFF	TRBV27	TRBJ2-2	NA	NA
TGTGCCAGCAGCCAGACAGGGGGCTATGGCTACACCTTC	CASSQTGGYGYTF	TRBV14	TRBJ1-2	TRBD1	NA
TGTGCCAGCTTCCCTTCGGGACAGGGATGGGCCGGGGAGCTGTTTTTT	CASFPSGQGWAGELFF	TRBV28	TRBJ2-2	TRBD1	once
TGTGCCAGCAGTCCCCCGCTTAGCGGGAGCTCCTACAATGAGCAGTTCTTC	CASSPPLSGSSYNEQFF	TRBV27	TRBJ2-1	TRBD2	few
TGTGCCAGCAGCTTTAGCGGGAGGCCCTACGAGCAGTACTTC	CASSFSGRPYEQYF	TRBV7-9	TRBJ2-7	TRBD2	NA
TGTGCCAGCAGTTACGGCTTCCAAGAGACCCAGTACTTC	CASSYGFQETQYF	TRBV6-6	TRBJ2-5	NA	NA
TGTGCCAGCAGCTCCAGGAAGGGACAGGGAAACAATGGCTACACCTTC	CASSSRKGQGNNGYTF	TRBV7-9	TRBJ1-2	TRBD1	NA
TGTGCCAGCAGTTTATCGGTGACAGCCTATGAGCAGTACTTC	CASSLSVTAYEQYF	TRBV27	TRBJ2-7	NA	NA
TGCGCCAGCAGCCCAGGGGGCGAATACAATGAGCAGTTCTTC	CASSPGGEYNEQFF	TRBV5-1	TRBJ2-1	TRBD1	NA
TGTGCCAGCAGCGTACCGAGACAGGGACCACGGGATGAGCAGTTCTTC	CASSVPRQGPRDEQFF	TRBV9	TRBJ2-1	TRBD1	once
TGTGCCAGCAGTTTTACGTACGGGGTAAGTCAGCCCCAGCATTTT	CASSFTYGVSQPQHF	TRBV27	TRBJ1-5	NA	NA
TGTGCCAGCAGCCAAGATCGGAGCGGGAGTTCCTACGAGCAGTACTTC	CASSQDRSGSSYEQYF	TRBV4-2	TRBJ2-7	TRBD2	NA
TGTGCCAGCAGCTTAGTTATTGGGACAGAGAATCATGATACGCAGTATTTT	CASSLVIGTENHDTQYF	TRBV7-2	TRBJ2-3	TRBD1	NA
TGTGCCAGTAGTCCTGGGGGGCTAGGAGTGGATACGCAGTATTTT	CASSPGGLGVDTQYF	TRBV19	TRBJ2-3	NA	NA
TGTGCCAGCAGCCCAGACAGGCTCTCTGGAAACACCATATATTTT	CASSPDRLSGNTIYF	TRBV27	TRBJ1-3	NA	NA
TGTGCCAGTAGTATATCACAAGGGGGGGATCAGCCCCAGCATTTT	CASSISQGGDQPQHF	TRBV19	TRBJ1-5	NA	NA
TGTGCCAGTAGTAGCACCTTGCGGCGTAATACGCAGTATTTT	CASSSTLRRNTQYF	TRBV19	TRBJ2-3	NA	NA
TGCGCCAGCAGCCTGGTCGTGTCAAATGAGCAGTTCTTC	CASSLVVSNEQFF	TRBV4-1	TRBJ2-1	NA	NA
TGTGCCAGTAGGAAGGACGGAGACTACGAGCAGTACTTC	CASRKDGDYEQYF	TRBV19	TRBJ2-7	NA	NA
TGTGCCAGCTCACTTCTCGGGACCCTTATAGACACAGATACGCAGTATTTT	CASSLLGTLIDTDTQYF	TRBV18	TRBJ2-3	NA	NA
TGTGCCAGCAGCTCCGCCCTAAATGAGCAGTTCTTC	CASSSALNEQFF	TRBV9	TRBJ2-1	NA	NA
TGTGCCAGCATGGGACAGGGGAGAGTCTATGGCTACACCTTC	CASMGQGRVYGYTF	TRBV28	TRBJ1-2	TRBD1	NA
TGCGCCAGCAGCCAAGATCCGGGGGATGGAAACACCATATATTTT	CASSQDPGDGNTIYF	TRBV4-1	TRBJ1-3	NA	NA
TGTGCCAGCAGCTCGGGGACAGGTTACGAGCAGTACTTC	CASSSGTGYEQYF	TRBV11-2	TRBJ2-7	TRBD1	NA
TGCGCCAGCAGCCTTTTAACCCGGGGGGGAGGTACTGAAGCTTTCTTT	CASSLLTRGGGTEAFF	TRBV5-1	TRBJ1-1	NA	NA
TGTGCCAGCAGCCCCCGACTAGCGGGGGAGGGAGCCTACGAGCAGTACTTC	CASSPRLAGEGAYEQYF	TRBV7-9	TRBJ2-7	TRBD2	NA
TGTGCCAGCAGTGGACTCGGAGAGGATGAGCAGTTCTTC	CASSGLGEDEQFF	TRBV28	TRBJ2-1	NA	NA
TGCAGCGTTGAGGGGACAGGCTACGAGCAGTACTTC	CSVEGTGYEQYF	TRBV29-1	TRBJ2-7	TRBD1	NA
TGTGCCAGTAGTTGGGCCAACAACGTCCTGACTTTC	CASSWANNVLTF	TRBV19	TRBJ2-6	NA	NA
TGTGCCAGCAGTGAAGGGTCCGGGACAGGGACCTACGAGCAGTACTTC	CASSEGSGTGTYEQYF	TRBV2	TRBJ2-7	TRBD1	NA
TGTGCCAGCAGTTTCCGCAGGGACGAGCAGTTCTTC	CASSFRRDEQFF	TRBV28	TRBJ2-1	NA	NA
TGTGCCAGCAGTTATGGGGCGGGCGACGAGCAGTACTTC	CASSYGAGDEQYF	TRBV6-5	TRBJ2-7	NA	NA
TGTGCCAGCACCCCTTTCTGGACTAGCGGGAGCCTAGGAGACAATGAGCAGTTCTTC	CASTPFWTSGSLGDNEQFF	TRBV27	TRBJ2-1	TRBD2	NA
TGTGCCAGCAGTTACCCCGAAGGGGGCGAGCAGTACTTC	CASSYPEGGEQYF	TRBV6-5	TRBJ2-7	NA	NA
TGTGCCAGCAGTTTCCTTGGGGAGAAAGCAGATACGCAGTATTTT	CASSFLGEKADTQYF	TRBV28	TRBJ2-3	NA	NA
TGTGCCAGCAGTTTGGTGAGGGAGGGATTGCACACCGGGGAGCTGTTTTTT	CASSLVREGLHTGELFF	TRBV28	TRBJ2-2	TRBD2	NA
TGTGCCAGCAGTTTAGCCCCCGGGGCGCGAGGCTACACCTTC	CASSLAPGARGYTF	TRBV28	TRBJ1-2	NA	NA
TGTGCCAGCAGCTTACCAGCGGGAGGGGGCCTGAACACCGGGGAGCTGTTTTTT	CASSLPAGGGLNTGELFF	TRBV7-9	TRBJ2-2	TRBD2	NA
TGCGCCAGCAGCGGGGGGAATGAGCAGTTCTTC	CASSGGNEQFF	TRBV5-1	TRBJ2-1	NA	NA
TGCGCCAGCAGCCAAGATCGCGGGTTTTCTGCCGAAGCTTTCTTT	CASSQDRGFSAEAFF	TRBV4-3	TRBJ1-1	NA	NA
TGCGCCAGCAGCCAAGTATCAGGCCACGAGCAGTACTTC	CASSQVSGHEQYF	TRBV4-1	TRBJ2-7	NA	NA
TGTGCCAGCAGCTTGGAATCCTCCTACGAGCAGTACTTC	CASSLESSYEQYF	TRBV5-6	TRBJ2-7	NA	NA
TGTGCCACCAGCGAGCTGAGGGTGAGTGGGGCCAACGTCCTGACTTTC	CATSELRVSGANVLTF	TRBV15	TRBJ2-6	NA	NA
TGTGCCAGCAGTTCAACACCCTACAATGAGCAGTTCTTC	CASSSTPYNEQFF	TRBV27	TRBJ2-1	NA	NA
TGTGCCAGCAGTACCCGGCGGGGGGCCTACAATGAGCAGTTCTTC	CASSTRRGAYNEQFF	TRBV28	TRBJ2-1	TRBD2	NA
TGTGCCAGCAGCTCCCGGGAAGGGGAGGAGACCCAGTACTTC	CASSSREGEETQYF	TRBV11-2	TRBJ2-5	NA	NA
TGTGCCAGTAGTATGGACCCAGGGGGGGGTGAAGCTTTCTTT	CASSMDPGGGEAFF	TRBV19	TRBJ1-1	TRBD1	NA
TGCAGCGTTGTTGGGTGGCAGGGGGACGAAAAACTGTTTTTT	CSVVGWQGDEKLFF	TRBV29-1	TRBJ1-4	TRBD1	NA
TGCGCCAGCAGTGTAGCCACCGGGGAGCTGTTTTTT	CASSVATGELFF	TRBV10-2	TRBJ2-2	NA	NA
TGCAGCGTTTGGGGTGGACTAGCGGGAGCCACGTGGGGGGAGACCCAGTACTTC	CSVWGGLAGATWGETQYF	TRBV29-1	TRBJ2-5	TRBD2	NA
TGTGCCAGCAGTTTACGGACAGCCGGGGAGCTGTTTTTT	CASSLRTAGELFF	TRBV28	TRBJ2-2	NA	NA
TGTGCCAGCAGTGACTCTGGGGGAGCCTCCTACAATGAGCAGTTCTTC	CASSDSGGASYNEQFF	TRBV6-4	TRBJ2-1	NA	NA
TGCAGCGTCTTACAGGGTTCCTACGAGCAGTACTTC	CSVLQGSYEQYF	TRBV29-1	TRBJ2-7	NA	NA
TGTGCCAGCAGCTTAGATTCAGGGGGCCCAGGGGAGCTGTTTTTT	CASSLDSGGPGELFF	TRBV11-2	TRBJ2-2	TRBD1	NA
TGTGCCAGCAGCTTAAGCCTGGTCTCCTACAATGAGCAGTTCTTC	CASSLSLVSYNEQFF	TRBV7-9	TRBJ2-1	NA	NA
TGTGCCAGCAGCTTGGGGGGAAACACCGGGGAGCTGTTTTTT	CASSLGGNTGELFF	TRBV5-6	TRBJ2-2	NA	NA
TGTGCCAGTAGTATAGATGGCACTAGGACAGGGGTTGATCAGCCCCAGCATTTT	CASSIDGTRTGVDQPQHF	TRBV19	TRBJ1-5	TRBD1	NA
TGTGCCAGCAGCCAACGGACTAGAGGGCACGGGACCCAGTACTTC	CASSQRTRGHGTQYF	TRBV13	TRBJ2-5	TRBD2	NA